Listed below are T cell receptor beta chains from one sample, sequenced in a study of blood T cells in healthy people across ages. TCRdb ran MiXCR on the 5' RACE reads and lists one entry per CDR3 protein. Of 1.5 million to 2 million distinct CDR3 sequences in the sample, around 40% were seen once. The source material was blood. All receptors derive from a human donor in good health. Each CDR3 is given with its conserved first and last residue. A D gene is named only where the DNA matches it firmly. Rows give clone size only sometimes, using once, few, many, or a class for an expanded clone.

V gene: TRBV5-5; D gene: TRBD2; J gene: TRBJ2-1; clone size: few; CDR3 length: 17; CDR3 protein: CASSLYGLAGSYNEQFF; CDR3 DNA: TGTGCCAGCAGCTTGTATGGACTAGCGGGGTCATACAATGAGCAGTTCTTC
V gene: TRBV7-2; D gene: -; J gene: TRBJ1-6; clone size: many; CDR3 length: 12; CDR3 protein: CASSFLNSPLHF; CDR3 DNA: TGTGCCAGCAGCTTTCTCAATTCACCCCTCCACTTT
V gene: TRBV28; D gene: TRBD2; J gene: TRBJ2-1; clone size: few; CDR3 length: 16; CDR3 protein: CASSSSSGGTYNEQFF; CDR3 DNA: TGTGCCAGCAGTAGCTCTAGCGGGGGGACCTACAATGAGCAGTTCTTC
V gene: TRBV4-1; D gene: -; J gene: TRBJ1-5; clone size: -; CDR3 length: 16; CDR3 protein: CASSQVDVGGNQPQHF; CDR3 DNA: TGCGCCAGCAGCCAAGTCGATGTCGGGGGGAATCAGCCCCAGCATTTT
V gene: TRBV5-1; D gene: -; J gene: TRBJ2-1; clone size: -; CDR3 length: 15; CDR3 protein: CASSTTADSYNEQFF; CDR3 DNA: TGCGCCAGCAGCACGACAGCCGACTCCTACAATGAGCAGTTCTTC
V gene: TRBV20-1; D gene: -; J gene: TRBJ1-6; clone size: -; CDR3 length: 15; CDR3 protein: CSARALSGNNSPLHF; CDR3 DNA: TGCAGTGCTAGGGCGCTGTCGGGAAATAATTCACCCCTCCACTTT
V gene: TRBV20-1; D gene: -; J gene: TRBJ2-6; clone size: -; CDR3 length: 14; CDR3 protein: CSAKGGSGANVLTF; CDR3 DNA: TGCAGTGCAAAAGGGGGCTCTGGGGCCAACGTCCTGACTTTC
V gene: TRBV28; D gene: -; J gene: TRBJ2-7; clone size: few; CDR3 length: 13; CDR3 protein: CASKTRIPHEQYF; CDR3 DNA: TGTGCCAGCAAGACCAGGATCCCCCACGAGCAGTACTTC
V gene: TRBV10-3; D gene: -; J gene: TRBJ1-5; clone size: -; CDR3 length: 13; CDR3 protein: CAISDRGSQPQHF; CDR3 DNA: TGTGCCATCAGTGACCGGGGAAGTCAGCCCCAGCATTTT
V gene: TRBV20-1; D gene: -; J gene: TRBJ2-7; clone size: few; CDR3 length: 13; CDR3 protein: CSAMGHSFYEQYF; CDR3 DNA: TGCAGTGCTATGGGACATAGCTTCTACGAGCAGTACTTC
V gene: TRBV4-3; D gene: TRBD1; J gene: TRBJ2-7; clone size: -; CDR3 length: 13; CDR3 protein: CASSHNRGNEQYF; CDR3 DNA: TGCGCCAGCAGTCACAACAGGGGCAACGAGCAGTACTTC
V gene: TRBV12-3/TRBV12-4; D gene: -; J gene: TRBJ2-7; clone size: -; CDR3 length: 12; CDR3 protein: CASSPTRSEQYF; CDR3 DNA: TGTGCCAGCAGCCCAACGAGGAGCGAGCAGTACTTC
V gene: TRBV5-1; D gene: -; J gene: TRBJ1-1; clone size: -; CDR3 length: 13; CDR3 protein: CASSLGGQSEAFF; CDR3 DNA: TGCGCCAGCAGCTTAGGAGGGCAGTCTGAAGCTTTCTTT
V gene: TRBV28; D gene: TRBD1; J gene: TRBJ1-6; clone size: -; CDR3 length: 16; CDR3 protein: CASKWGTGSYNSPLHF; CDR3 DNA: TGTGCCAGCAAATGGGGGACAGGCTCCTATAATTCACCCCTCCACTTT
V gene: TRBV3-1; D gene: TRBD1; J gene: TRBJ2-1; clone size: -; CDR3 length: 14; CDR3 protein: CASSHPGQGSEQFF; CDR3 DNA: TGTGCCAGCAGCCACCCGGGACAGGGTTCTGAGCAGTTCTTC
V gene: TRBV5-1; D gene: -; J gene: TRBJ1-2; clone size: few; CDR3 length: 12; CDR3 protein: CASSLPGLGYTF; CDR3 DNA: TGCGCCAGCAGCCTCCCAGGGTTGGGCTACACCTTC
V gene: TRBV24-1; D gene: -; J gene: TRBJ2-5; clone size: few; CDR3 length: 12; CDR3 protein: CATSDSGEAQYF; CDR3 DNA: TGTGCCACCAGTGATTCCGGTGAGGCCCAGTACTTC
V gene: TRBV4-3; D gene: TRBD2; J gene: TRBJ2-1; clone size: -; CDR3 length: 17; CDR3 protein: CASSLWVAGGEYNEQFF; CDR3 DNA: TGCGCCAGCAGCCTCTGGGTAGCGGGGGGGGAATACAATGAGCAGTTCTTC
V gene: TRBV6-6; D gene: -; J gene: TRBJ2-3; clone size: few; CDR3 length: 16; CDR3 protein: CASSNLLWQITDTQYF; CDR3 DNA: TGTGCCAGCAGTAACCTTCTTTGGCAGATCACAGATACGCAGTATTTT
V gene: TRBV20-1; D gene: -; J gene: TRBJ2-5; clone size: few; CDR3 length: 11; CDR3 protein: CSAGPGETQYF; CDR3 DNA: TGCAGTGCTGGTCCTGGGGAGACCCAGTACTTC
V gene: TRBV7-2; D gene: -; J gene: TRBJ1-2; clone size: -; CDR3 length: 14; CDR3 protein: CASSSRRPRYGYTF; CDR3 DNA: TGTGCCAGCAGCAGCAGGAGGCCGCGCTATGGCTACACCTTC
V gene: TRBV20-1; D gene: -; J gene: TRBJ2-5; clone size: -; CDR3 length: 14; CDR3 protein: CSARDWASQETQYF; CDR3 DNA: TGCAGTGCTAGAGATTGGGCTAGCCAAGAGACCCAGTACTTC
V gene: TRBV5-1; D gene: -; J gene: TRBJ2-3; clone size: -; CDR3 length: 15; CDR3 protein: CASSLRSVNTDTQYF; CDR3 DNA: TGCGCCAGCAGCTTGAGAAGCGTCAACACAGATACGCAGTATTTT
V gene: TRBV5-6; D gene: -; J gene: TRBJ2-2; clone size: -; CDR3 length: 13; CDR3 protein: CASSLIATGELFF; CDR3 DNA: TGTGCCAGCAGCTTGATAGCCACCGGGGAGCTGTTTTTT
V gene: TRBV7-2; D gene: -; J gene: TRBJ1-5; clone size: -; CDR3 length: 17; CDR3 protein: CASSLGYRVVENQPQHF; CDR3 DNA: TGTGCCAGCAGCTTAGGCTACAGGGTAGTGGAGAATCAGCCCCAGCATTTT
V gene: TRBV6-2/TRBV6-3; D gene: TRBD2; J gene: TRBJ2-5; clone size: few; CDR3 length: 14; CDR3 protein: CASIRSGGQETQYF; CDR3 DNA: TGTGCCAGCATTCGATCGGGGGGACAAGAGACCCAGTACTTC
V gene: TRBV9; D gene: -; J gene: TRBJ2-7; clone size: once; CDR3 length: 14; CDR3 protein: CASSVDQGYYEQYF; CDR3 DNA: TGTGCCAGCAGCGTAGATCAGGGCTACTACGAGCAGTACTTC
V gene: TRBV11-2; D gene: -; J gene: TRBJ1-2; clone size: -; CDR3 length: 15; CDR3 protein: CASSAGAGQLYGYTF; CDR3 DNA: TGTGCCAGCTCTGCCGGTGCTGGACAGCTCTATGGCTACACCTTC
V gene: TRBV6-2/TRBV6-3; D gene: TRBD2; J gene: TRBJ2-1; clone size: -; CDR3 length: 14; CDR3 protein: CATRASGGSNEQFF; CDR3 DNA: TGTGCCACCAGGGCTAGCGGGGGGTCCAATGAGCAGTTCTTC
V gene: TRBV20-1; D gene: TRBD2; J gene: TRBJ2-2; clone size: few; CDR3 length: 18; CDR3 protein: CSARSQSSGGPVAGELFF; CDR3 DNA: TGCAGTGCCCGGTCTCAGTCTAGCGGGGGCCCGGTGGCCGGGGAGCTGTTTTTT
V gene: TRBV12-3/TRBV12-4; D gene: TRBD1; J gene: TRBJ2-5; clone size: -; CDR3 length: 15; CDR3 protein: CASRERTGVRRTQYF; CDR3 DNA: TGTGCCAGCAGAGAGCGGACAGGGGTCAGGCGGACCCAGTACTTC
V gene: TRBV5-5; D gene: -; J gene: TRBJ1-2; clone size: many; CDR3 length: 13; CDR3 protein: CASSQGHNYGYTF; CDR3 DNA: TGCGCCAGCAGCCAAGGACACAACTATGGCTACACCTTC
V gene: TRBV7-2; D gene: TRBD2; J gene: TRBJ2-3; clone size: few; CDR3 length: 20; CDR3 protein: CASSLRAGTSGGHSTDTQYF; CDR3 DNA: TGTGCCAGCAGCCTTCGGGCTGGGACTAGCGGGGGCCATAGCACAGATACGCAGTATTTT
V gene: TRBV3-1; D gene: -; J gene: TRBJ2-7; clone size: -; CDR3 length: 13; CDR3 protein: CASSHGAGGEQYF; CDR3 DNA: TGTGCCAGCAGCCATGGGGCAGGCGGCGAGCAGTACTTC
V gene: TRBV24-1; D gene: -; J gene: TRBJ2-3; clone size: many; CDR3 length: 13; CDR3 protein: CATSDASRDTQYF; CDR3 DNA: TGTGCCACCAGTGATGCCTCCCGAGATACGCAGTATTTT
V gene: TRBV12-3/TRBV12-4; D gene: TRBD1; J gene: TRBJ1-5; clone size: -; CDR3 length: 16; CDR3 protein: CASSLARTGVNQPQHF; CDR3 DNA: TGTGCCAGCAGTTTAGCGAGGACAGGGGTTAATCAGCCCCAGCATTTT
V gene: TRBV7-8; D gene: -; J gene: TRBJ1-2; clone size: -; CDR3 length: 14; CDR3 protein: CASSTRVLGYGYTF; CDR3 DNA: TGTGCCAGCAGCACCAGAGTTCTAGGCTATGGCTACACCTTC
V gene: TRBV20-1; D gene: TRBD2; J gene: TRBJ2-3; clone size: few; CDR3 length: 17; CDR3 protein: CSARGGLAGAYTDTQYF; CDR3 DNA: TGCAGTGCTAGAGGGGGCCTAGCGGGGGCCTACACAGATACGCAGTATTTT
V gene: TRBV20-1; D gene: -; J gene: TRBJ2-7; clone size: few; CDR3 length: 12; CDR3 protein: CSAIGTSYEQYF; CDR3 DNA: TGCAGTGCCATTGGGACTTCCTACGAGCAGTACTTC
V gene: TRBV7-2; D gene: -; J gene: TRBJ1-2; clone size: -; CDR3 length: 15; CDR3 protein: CASSLWRDNRYGCTF; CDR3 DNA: TGTGCCAGCAGCCTCTGGCGGGACAACCGCTATGGCTGCACCTTC
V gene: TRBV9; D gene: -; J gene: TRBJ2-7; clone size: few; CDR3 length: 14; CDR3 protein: CASSPEPVPYEQYF; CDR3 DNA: TGTGCCAGCAGCCCCGAACCCGTACCCTACGAGCAGTACTTC
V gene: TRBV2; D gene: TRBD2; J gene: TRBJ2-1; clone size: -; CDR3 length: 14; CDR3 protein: CASNRDYTDNEQFF; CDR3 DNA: TGTGCCAGCAACCGGGACTACACAGACAATGAGCAGTTCTTC
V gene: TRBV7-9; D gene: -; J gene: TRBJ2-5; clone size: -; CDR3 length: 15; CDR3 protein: CASSLALGDQETQYF; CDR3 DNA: TGTGCCAGCAGCTTAGCGCTTGGGGACCAAGAGACCCAGTACTTC
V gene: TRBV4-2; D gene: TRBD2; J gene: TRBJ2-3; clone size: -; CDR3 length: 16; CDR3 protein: CASSPRLAGHTDTQYF; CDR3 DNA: TGTGCCAGCAGCCCGCGACTAGCGGGTCACACAGATACGCAGTATTTT
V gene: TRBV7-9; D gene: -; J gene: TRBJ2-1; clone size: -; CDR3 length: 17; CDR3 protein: CASSPRTAGKRYNEQFF; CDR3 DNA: TGTGCCAGCAGCCCTCGGACAGCAGGAAAACGGTACAATGAGCAGTTCTTC
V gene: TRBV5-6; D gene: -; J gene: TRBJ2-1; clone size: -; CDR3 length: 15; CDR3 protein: CASSLWDRLGDEQFF; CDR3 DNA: TGTGCCAGCAGCTTGTGGGATAGGCTTGGGGATGAGCAGTTCTTC
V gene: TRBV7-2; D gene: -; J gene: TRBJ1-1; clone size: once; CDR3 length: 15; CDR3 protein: CASSSSGGENTEAFF; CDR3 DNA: TGTGCCAGCAGCTCCTCGGGCGGAGAGAACACTGAAGCTTTCTTT
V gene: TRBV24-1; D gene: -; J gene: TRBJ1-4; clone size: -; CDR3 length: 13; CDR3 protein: CATSGGRYEKLFF; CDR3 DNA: TGTGCCACCAGTGGTGGGCGGTATGAAAAACTGTTTTTT
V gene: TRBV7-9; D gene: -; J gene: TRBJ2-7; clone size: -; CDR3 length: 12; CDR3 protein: CASSTWTYEQYF; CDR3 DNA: TGTGCCAGCAGCACATGGACTTACGAGCAGTACTTC
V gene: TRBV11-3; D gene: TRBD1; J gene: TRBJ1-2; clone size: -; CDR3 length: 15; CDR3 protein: CASSPNPTGAGGYTF; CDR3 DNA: TGTGCCAGCAGTCCGAACCCCACAGGGGCGGGGGGCTACACCTTC
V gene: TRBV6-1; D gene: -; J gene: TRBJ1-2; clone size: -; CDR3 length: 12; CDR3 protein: CASSGSRIGYTF; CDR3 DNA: TGTGCCAGCAGTGGATCAAGGATTGGCTACACCTTC
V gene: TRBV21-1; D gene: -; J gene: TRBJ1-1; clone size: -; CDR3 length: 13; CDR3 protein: CASTPGGDTEAFF; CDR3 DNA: TGTGCCAGCACTCCCGGTGGGGACACTGAAGCTTTCTTT
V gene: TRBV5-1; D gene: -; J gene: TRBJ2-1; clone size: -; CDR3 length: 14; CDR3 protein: CASSLEVARDEQFF; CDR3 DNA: TGCGCCAGCAGCTTGGAAGTGGCCCGCGATGAGCAGTTCTTC
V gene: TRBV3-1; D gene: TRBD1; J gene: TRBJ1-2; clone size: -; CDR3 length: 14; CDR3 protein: CASSQEDRPHGYTF; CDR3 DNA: TGTGCCAGCAGCCAAGAGGACAGGCCCCATGGCTACACCTTC
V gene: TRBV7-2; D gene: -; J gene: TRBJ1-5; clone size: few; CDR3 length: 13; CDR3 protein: CASSSMGNQPQHF; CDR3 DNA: TGTGCCAGCAGCTCTATGGGGAATCAGCCCCAGCATTTT
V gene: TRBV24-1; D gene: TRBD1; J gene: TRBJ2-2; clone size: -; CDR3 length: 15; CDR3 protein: CATSDRGQDTGELFF; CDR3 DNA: TGTGCCACCAGTGACCGTGGACAGGACACCGGGGAGCTGTTTTTT
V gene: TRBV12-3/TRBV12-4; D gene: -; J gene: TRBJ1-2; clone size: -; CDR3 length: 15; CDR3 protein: CASILGGAPLYGYTF; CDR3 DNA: TGTGCCAGCATCTTAGGGGGGGCGCCCCTCTATGGCTACACCTTC
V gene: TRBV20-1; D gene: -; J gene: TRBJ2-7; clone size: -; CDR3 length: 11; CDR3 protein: CSAGGTYEQYF; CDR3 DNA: TGCAGTGCAGGAGGGACCTACGAGCAGTACTTC